A single TCR beta chain is shown here with its context. Antigen unknown. The sample is drawn from a study of T cell responses to AZD1222 COVID-19 vaccine. Broader study findings: Spike-specific TCR breadth and depth both grew after two AZD1222 doses. Across spike, vaccine-associated CD4 TCRs were found, dominant at 160-218 and 743-854. White British ancestry dominated among donors, who included more females, and clonal diversity was possibly underestimated.

The CDR3 loop spans 15 amino acids. The ends lost 4 bases at V and 7 bases at J; junction bases unmatched: 10. Germline CDR1 SGHNT, CDR2 YENEEA. Only in-frame clones appear in the TCRdb table, and some are missing; sequencing was by immunoSEQ multiplex PCR. The table has approximately 150,000 clones, roughly 94% seen once; the top ten hold around 4.5%. The rearrangement links TRBV11-3 to TRBJ1-5, with 7 positions matching TRBD1. The clonotype comes from an adult in good health. The source material was peripheral blood, sampled on day 0 of MenACWY control vaccination. The CDR3 DNA follows: TGTGCCAGCAGCTCCGGACGGACAGGAGGGCAGCCCCAGCATTTT. Amino acid sequence: CASSSGRTGGQPQHF.